This T cell receptor beta chain was obtained from a study of blood T cell repertoires in COVID-19. About the research overall: Acute and convalescent COVID-19 samples came from the United States, Italy and Spain.

In the study's own analysis: Reference gene primer amplification yielded estimated nucleated cell counts. Data came from immunoSEQ multiplex PCR; TCRdb stores just in-frame clones and leaves some out. For V, J and clone size, that table is used; D and trimming come from the DNA. The top ten hold around 1.2% of the sample, which has approximately 350,000 clones, about 89% seen once. The CDR3 length is 14 residues. The germline V gene has CDR1 MNHNY and CDR2 SVGAGI (reference sequence). V lost 6 bases, J lost 2 bases, and 5 bases stayed unmatched. Sequenced: peripheral blood. The chain carries TRBV6-6 and TRBJ2-7, with TRBD2 matching over 9 bases. This TCR was recovered from a man aged 40-50 years with acute or convalescent COVID-19. CDR3 region: CASRKAGGAYEQYF. CDR3 sequence (DNA): TGTGCCAGCAGAAAGGCGGGGGGGGCCTACGAGCAGTACTTC.